The 20 T cell receptor beta chains given below trace back to one sample, sequenced in a study of T cells in localized non-small cell lung cancer. Assay: immunoSEQ multiplex PCR; the TCRdb copy retains only in-frame clones and omits some. The table has 75,000 to 95,000 clones, 87% seen once; the top ten hold around 16%. This sample comprised peripheral blood, obtained before any cancer treatment. These receptors were obtained from a man aged 35-69 years with stage I squamous cell lung carcinoma.

The chain combines TRBV19 with TRBJ1-1; possible D gene TRBD1, 5 bases. Per germline, CDR1 LNHDA and CDR2 SQIVND (reference sequence). The CDR3 is 12 amino acids. Trimming cost V 3 bases and J 3 bases, with 5 bases left between them. As DNA, the CDR3 is TGTGCCAGTAGTATCAGGGACACTGAAGCTTTCTTT. Its translation: CASSIRDTEAFF.

This rearrangement joins TRBV7-2 to TRBJ1-6; the D is unclear. The CDR3 contains 12 residues. CDR1 and CDR2 from the germline V gene are SGHTA and FQGNSA. Trimming took off 3 bases at V and 8 bases at J, with 5 bases between the two ends. The CDR3 DNA sequence: TGTGCCAGCAGCTTCGGCGATTCACCCCTCCACTTT. As protein: CASSFGDSPLHF.

This chain connects TRBV25-1 to TRBJ1-3, with 7 bases fitting TRBD1. The V gene end was trimmed by 8 bases and the J gene end by 2 bases; junction bases not matched to a gene: 6. In germline, CDR1 is MGHDK, CDR2 SYGVNS. This CDR3 has 14 amino acids. The CDR3 coding sequence is TGTGCCAGCGGCATGACAGGGCCTGGAAACACCATATATTTT. Translated, it gives CASGMTGPGNTIYF.

The chain employs TRBV5-5 and TRBJ2-5; D remains unclear. Trimming pared 1 base from V and 1 base from J, leaving 11 bases between. Germline CDR1 and CDR2: SGHKS and YYEKEE (reference sequence). The CDR3 spans 15 residues. CDR3 DNA sequence: TGTGCCAGCAGCTTGTTGGGGTTCCCCCAAGAGACCCAGTACTTC. It specifies CASSLLGFPQETQYF. Looking up the rest from reference TRBV5-5 and TRBJ2-5 gives the full variable domain: DAGVTQSPTHLIKTRGQQVTLRCSPISGHKSVSWYQQVLGQGPQFIFQYYEKEERGRGNFPDRFSARQFPNYSSELNVNALLLGDSALYLCASSLLGFPQETQYFGPGTRLLVL.

The J gene is TRBJ1-1, the V gene TRBV7-9; D call uncertain. Per the germline V gene, CDR1 is SEHNR and CDR2 is FQNEAQ (reference sequence). The CDR3 contains 13 residues. V dropped 5 bases and J dropped 1 base, with 8 bases sitting between them. CDR3 coding DNA: TGTGCCAGCAGCCGTGACGAGAACACTGAAGCTTTCTTT. It codes for CASSRDENTEAFF.

The chain recombines TRBV18 with TRBJ1-5; D remains ambiguous. The length of the CDR3 is 14 residues. Germline values: CDR1 KGHSH, CDR2 LQKENI. V gave up 2 bases and J gave up 9 bases, with 14 bases separating them. The CDR3 DNA is TGTGCCAGCTCACCATCAGGATTCGGGCCGCCCCAGCATTTT. Its protein product is CASSPSGFGPPQHF. Looking up the rest from reference TRBV18 and TRBJ1-5 gives the full variable domain: NAGVMQNPRHLVRRRGQEARLRCSPMKGHSHVYWYRQLPEEGLKFMVYLQKENIIDESGMPKERFSAEFPKEGPSILRIQQVVRGDSAAYFCASSPSGFGPPQHFGDGTRLSIL.

V gene TRBV10-3 combines with J gene TRBJ1-5, with D possibly being TRBD1 (6 bases). This CDR3 has 15 amino acids. The germline V and J ends were trimmed by 2 bases and 2 bases, with 10 bases remaining between them. The germline V gene has CDR1 ENHRY and CDR2 SYGVKD. This CDR3 is CAISETPGGNQPQHF. CDR3 in DNA: TGTGCCATCAGTGAGACCCCAGGGGGCAATCAGCCCCAGCATTTT.

The V and J genes are TRBV10-3 and TRBJ2-1, with TRBD2 matching over 9 bases. CDR1 is ENHRY and CDR2 is SYGVKD in the germline V gene. With V trimmed by 6 bases and J by 7 bases, 4 bases remained unmatched. This CDR3 region has 13 residues. Here the CDR3 DNA reads TGTGCCATCAGGGCGGGGGGGTCGAATGAGCAGTTCTTC. As protein: CAIRAGGSNEQFF.

The chain recombines TRBV19 with TRBJ1-6; possibly TRBD1 for D (5 bases). CDR3 length: 14 residues. V lost 4 bases to trimming and J lost 7 bases, with 11 bases between them. Germline assignment: CDR1 LNHDA and CDR2 SQIVND (reference sequence). The CDR3 spells CASSKGYGNSPLHF. CDR3 bases: TGTGCCAGTAGTAAGGGGTACGGGAATTCACCCCTCCACTTT.

CDR3 in amino acids: CASTLTRPSSPLHF. For the CDR3, the DNA is TGTGCCAGCACCTTGACACGGCCTTCTTCACCCCTCCACTTT. The V and J genes are TRBV6-1 and TRBJ1-6; no firm D call. Trimming pared 7 bases from V and 9 bases from J, leaving 16 bases between. There are 14 residues in the CDR3. Germline CDR1 is MNHNS and CDR2 is SASEGT.

This rearrangement joins TRBV6-5 to TRBJ2-7; no reliable D call. CDR1 MNHEY and CDR2 SVGAGI come from the germline V gene. V was trimmed by 5 bases and J by 3 bases, leaving 14 bases between them. This CDR3 comprises 14 residues. The DNA of the CDR3 is TGTGCCAGCAGTAAAATGGGCAGCTTCTACGAGCAGTACTTC. Translation: CASSKMGSFYEQYF.

This clone showed up just once. The chain employs TRBV18 and TRBJ2-2; D may be TRBD1 (5 bases). V was clipped by 4 bases and J by 5 bases, with 14 bases between them. Germline-derived CDR1 and CDR2 are KGHSH and LQKENI. CDR3 length equals 15 residues. The chain's CDR3 is CASSQSITGTGELFF. The CDR3 DNA reads TGTGCCAGCTCACAGTCCATAACAGGAACCGGGGAGCTGTTTTTT.

Written as DNA, the CDR3 is TGTGCCAGCAGCTTACAGGGGTTCACTGGGGCCAACGTCCTGACTTTC. Amino acid sequence: CASSLQGFTGANVLTF. The chain links TRBV7-6 to TRBJ2-6, with D possibly TRBD1 on 6 matching bases. This CDR3 is built from 16 residues. CDR1 and CDR2 (germline): SGHVS, FNYEAQ. V shed 2 bases and J shed 2 bases, with 10 bases lying between them.

The chain carries TRBV28 and TRBJ1-2, with D tentatively TRBD1 (5 bases). This CDR3 contains 10 residues. Germline-derived CDR1 and CDR2 are MDHEN and SYDVKM. The CDR3 reads CASGPDGYTF. For the CDR3, the DNA is TGTGCGTCGGGACCCGACGGCTACACCTTC.

The V gene is TRBV7-3, the J gene TRBJ2-7; D is undetermined. The CDR3 totals 14 residues. Trimming stripped 2 bases from V and 0 bases from J, with 8 bases between. The germline V gene has CDR1 SGHTA and CDR2 FQGTGA. In nucleotides, the CDR3 is TGTGCCAGCAGCTTATTCCCTAGCTCCTACGAGCAGTACTTC. Protein product: CASSLFPSSYEQYF. Using reference TRBV7-3 and TRBJ2-7 for the parts outside the CDR3, the full variable domain is GAGVSQTPSNKVTEKGKYVELRCDPISGHTALYWYRQSLGQGPEFLIYFQGTGAADDSGLPNDRFFAVRPEGSVSTLKIQRTERGDSAVYLCASSLFPSSYEQYFGPGTRLTVT.

V and J are TRBV27 and TRBJ2-1, with 11 bases that match TRBD1. J was trimmed by 6 bases and V by 6 bases; bases with no gene match: 7. This CDR3 has 15 residues. In germline, CDR1 is MNHEY, CDR2 SMNVEV (reference sequence). The CDR3 protein is CASRSGTGGTNEQFF. The CDR3 region has the DNA TGTGCCAGCAGATCCGGGACAGGGGGTACCAATGAGCAGTTCTTC.

The chain carries TRBV10-3 and TRBJ1-6; 8 bases line up with TRBD1. This CDR3 is 13 amino acids long. After removal of 4 bases from V and 7 bases from J, the junction contained 0 bases not matched to a gene. Germline assignment: CDR1 ENHRY and CDR2 SYGVKD. Here the CDR3 DNA reads TGTGCCATCAGTGGGACAGGGAATTCACCCCTCCACTTT. Its protein is CAISGTGNSPLHF.

The gene calls are TRBV7-8 and TRBJ1-1, with 10 bases lining up with TRBD1. Per the germline V gene, CDR1 is SGHVS and CDR2 is FQNEAQ. V trimming: 2 bases; J trimming: 1 base; junction bases outside the gene matches: 1. The CDR3 sequence is 15 residues long. In nucleotides, the CDR3 is TGTGCCAGCAGCTTAAGGGACAGGGGGAACACTGAAGCTTTCTTT. The encoded protein is CASSLRDRGNTEAFF.

The chain joins TRBV6-5 to TRBJ2-4; no reliable D call. Trimming took off 2 bases at V and 8 bases at J, with 16 bases between the two ends. CDR3 length: 15 residues. Looked up from germline, CDR1 is MNHEY and CDR2 is SVGAGI. The CDR3 DNA follows: TGTGCCAGCAGTTACAGTGGCAGGTCCACGGACATTCAGTACTTC. Residues: CASSYSGRSTDIQYF.

The CDR3 region is CASSLGRLNTEAFF. The CDR3 coding sequence is TGTGCCAGCAGTTTAGGGCGATTGAACACTGAAGCTTTCTTT. This chain uses TRBV28 with TRBJ1-1; D ambiguous. CDR1 is MDHEN and CDR2 is SYDVKM in the germline V gene. The ends were cut back, 2 bases at V and 0 bases at J, with 7 bases in the middle. The CDR3 contains 14 residues.